This TCR beta chain came from a study of CD8+ T cells in alopecia areata. Study summary: Tofacitinib dosing lasted 6 to 18 months, which was then followed by 6 months off drug.

As the sequencing template, cDNA was produced by extracting RNA and reverse transcribing it. Clones were sequenced by immunoSEQ multiplex PCR, and TCRdb holds only the in-frame ones, with some missing. Among 150,000 or so clones listed, 58% were seen once. This clone was recorded many times. The treatment denotes: oral pan-JAK inhibitor, 5-10 mg twice daily. The material sequenced was CD4+ T cells sorted from blood, taken between weeks 55 and 65, from a patient treated with tofacitinib. The receptor was derived from a human donor with alopecia areata.

Here the CDR3 reads CASSSGRNNSPLHF. DNA for the CDR3: TGTGCCAGCAGCTCCGGACGAAATAATTCACCCCTCCACTTT. The genes are TRBV7-9 and TRBJ1-6; D gene uncertain. The CDR3 covers 14 residues. V was cut by 4 bases and J by 5 bases, with 9 bases left in between. From germline, CDR1 is SEHNR and CDR2 FQNEAQ (reference sequence).